The 12 T cell receptor beta chains in this list originate from one sample, sequenced in a study of cytomegalovirus exposure and HLA in healthy donors. 13 Jbeta primers and 60 Vbeta primers were used for the PCR. Sequencing was performed with immunoSEQ multiplex PCR; in TCRdb, only in-frame clones are kept and a portion is missing. The repertoire holds about 94,000 clones, with approximately 80% as singletons. The source material was PBMCs. Source of these receptors: a human donor in good health.

The CDR3 DNA reads as TGTGCCAGTAGTATGGAGGGGGCGGCTAATGAAAAACTGTTTTTT. Its translation: CASSMEGAANEKLFF. The chain carries TRBV19 and TRBJ1-4, with 7 bases fitting TRBD1. V shed 3 bases, J shed 3 bases, and the junction held 4 bases outside the gene matches. In germline, CDR1 is LNHDA, CDR2 SQIVND (reference sequence). This CDR3 comprises 15 residues.

The V call is TRBV18, the J call TRBJ1-5; 8 bases agree with TRBD1. CDR1 and CDR2 from the germline V gene are KGHSH and LQKENI. The V segment lost 3 bases and the J segment 4 bases; nucleotides outside the gene matches: 5. The CDR3 has 15 residues. The CDR3 loop is CASSPGQERNQPQHF. In DNA form, the CDR3 reads TGTGCCAGCTCACCGGGACAGGAACGAAATCAGCCCCAGCATTTT.

This sequence joins TRBV4-3 and TRBJ1-2; 7 positions match TRBD1. The germline V gene has CDR1 LGHNA and CDR2 YSLEER. V shed 1 base, J shed 8 bases, and the junction held 7 bases outside the gene matches. This CDR3 is 14 amino acids long. DNA of the CDR3: TGCGCCAGCAGCCAAGTTGGAGGGGGCCAGGGCTACACCTTC. Amino acids: CASSQVGGGQGYTF.

The genes are TRBV18 and TRBJ2-3, with a tentative D call TRBD2 (5 bases). The CDR3 totals 14 residues. CDR1 and CDR2 (germline): KGHSH, LQKENI. V lost 3 bases to trimming and J lost 2 bases, with 9 bases between them. The chain's CDR3 is CASSPSDFTDTQYF. The CDR3 DNA reads TGTGCCAGCTCACCGTCGGACTTCACAGATACGCAGTATTTT.

This chain uses TRBV7-4 with TRBJ2-5, with TRBD2 matching over 10 bases. Germline V CDR1 and CDR2: SGHVT, SQSDAQ. The CDR3 covers 16 residues. V trimming: 5 bases; J trimming: 0 bases; junction bases outside the gene matches: 6. The CDR3 region has the DNA TGTGCCAGCAGCCCACATAGCGGGGGGTACCAAGAGACCCAGTACTTC. Translating gives CASSPHSGGYQETQYF.

J is TRBJ1-2 and V is TRBV19, with TRBD1 matching 10 bases. Trimming at V came to 3 bases and at J to 4 bases, leaving 8 bases not matched to a gene. The CDR3 runs to 16 residues. In germline, CDR1 is LNHDA, CDR2 SQIVND (reference sequence). This CDR3 reads CASSIGWGQGTYGYTF. CDR3 nucleotide sequence: TGTGCCAGTAGTATCGGATGGGGACAGGGGACCTATGGCTACACCTTC.

The chain links TRBV6-4 to TRBJ2-3; weak D call: TRBD1 (5 bases). This CDR3 contains 13 residues. Between the trimmed V and J ends, which lost 10 bases and 0 bases, there was a span of 11 bases. Germline CDR1 MRHNA, CDR2 SNTAGT. The CDR3 DNA reads as TGTGCCACCCAGGGTCCTAGCACAGATACGCAGTATTTT. Translation: CATQGPSTDTQYF.

This sequence joins TRBV7-3 and TRBJ2-6; 7 bases are shared with TRBD1. Germline CDR1 and CDR2: SGHTA and FQGTGA. The CDR3 contains 17 residues. V dropped 5 bases and J dropped 4; count of bases not matched to a gene: 11. The CDR3 sequence: CASSRQGWPSGANVLTF. CDR3 bases: TGTGCCAGCAGCCGACAGGGTTGGCCATCCGGGGCCAACGTCCTGACTTTC.

The table lists this clone with a count of one. The V and J genes are TRBV4-3 and TRBJ2-1; TRBD2 agrees at 8 bases. The CDR3 totals 17 residues. CDR1 is LGHNA, CDR2 YSLEER, per germline. Trimming at V came to 4 bases and at J to 6 bases, leaving 14 bases not matched to a gene. The CDR3 reads CASSPTGAGGASNEQFF. As DNA, the CDR3 is TGCGCCAGCAGCCCAACTGGGGCGGGAGGTGCTTCCAATGAGCAGTTCTTC.

The chain links TRBV7-7 to TRBJ2-1, with D possibly matching TRBD1 (5 bases). This CDR3 contains 15 residues. Germline CDR1 SSHAT, CDR2 FNYEAQ (reference sequence). Trimming removed 4 bases at V and 8 bases at J, with 18 bases between. The CDR3 bases are TGTGCCAGCAGCTCAGTTGGTGGGGCCTGGGATGAGCAGTTCTTC. Amino acids: CASSSVGGAWDEQFF.

A single count supports this clone. J is TRBJ2-1 and V is TRBV9; 7 positions agree with TRBD2. The junction had 11 bases not matched to a gene; V was cut back by 0 bases and J by 5 bases. Germline CDR1 is SGDLS and CDR2 is YYNGEE. The CDR3 is made up of 17 amino acids. CDR3 protein: CASSVAGGRRGNNEQFF. The CDR3 nucleotides read TGTGCCAGCAGCGTAGCGGGGGGAAGGCGGGGGAACAATGAGCAGTTCTTC. The full variable domain, in which reference TRBV9 and TRBJ2-1 provide the parts outside the CDR3, is DSGVTQTPKHLITATGQRVTLRCSPRSGDLSVYWYQQSLDQGLQFLIQYYNGEERAKGNILERFSAQQFPDLHSELNLSSLELGDSALYFCASSVAGGRRGNNEQFFGPGTRLTVL.

V and J are TRBV6-5 and TRBJ1-2; no reliable D call. The germline gives CDR1 MNHEY, CDR2 SVGAGI. The CDR3 runs to 13 residues. V gave up 8 bases and J gave up 4 bases, with 14 bases separating them. The CDR3 DNA reads as TGTGCCAGCGGAATCGGCGGTGCCTATGGCTACACCTTC. Protein sequence: CASGIGGAYGYTF.